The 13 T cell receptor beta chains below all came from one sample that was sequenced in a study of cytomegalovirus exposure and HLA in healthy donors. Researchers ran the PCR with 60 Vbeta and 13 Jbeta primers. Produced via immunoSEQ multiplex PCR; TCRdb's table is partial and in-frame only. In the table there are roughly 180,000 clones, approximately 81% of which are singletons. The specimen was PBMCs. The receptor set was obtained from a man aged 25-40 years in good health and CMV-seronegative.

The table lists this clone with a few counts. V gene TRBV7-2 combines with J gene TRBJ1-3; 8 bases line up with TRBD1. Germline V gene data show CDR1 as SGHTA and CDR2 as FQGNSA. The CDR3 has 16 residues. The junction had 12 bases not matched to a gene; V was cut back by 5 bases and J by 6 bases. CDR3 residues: CASSADRAALENTIYF. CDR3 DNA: TGTGCCAGCAGCGCGGACAGGGCGGCTCTGGAAAACACCATATATTTT.

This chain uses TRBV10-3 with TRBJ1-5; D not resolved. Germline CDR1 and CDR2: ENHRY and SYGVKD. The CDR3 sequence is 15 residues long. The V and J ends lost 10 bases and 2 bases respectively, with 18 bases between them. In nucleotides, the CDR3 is TGTGCCACCAGCCCAGGCCCCCCTGGCAATCAGCCCCAGCATTTT. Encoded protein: CATSPGPPGNQPQHF.

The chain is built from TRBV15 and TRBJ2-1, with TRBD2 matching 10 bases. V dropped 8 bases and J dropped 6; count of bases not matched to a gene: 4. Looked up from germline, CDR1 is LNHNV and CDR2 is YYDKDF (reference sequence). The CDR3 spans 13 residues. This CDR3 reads CATRSGRANEQFF. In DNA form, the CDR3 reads TGTGCCACCCGGAGCGGGAGGGCCAATGAGCAGTTCTTC.

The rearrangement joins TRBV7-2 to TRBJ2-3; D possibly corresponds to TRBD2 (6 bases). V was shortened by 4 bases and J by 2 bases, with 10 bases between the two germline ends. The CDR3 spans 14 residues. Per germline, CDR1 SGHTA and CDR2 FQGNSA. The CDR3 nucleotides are TGTGCCAGCAGCTCGGGACTCTACACAGATACGCAGTATTTT. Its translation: CASSSGLYTDTQYF.

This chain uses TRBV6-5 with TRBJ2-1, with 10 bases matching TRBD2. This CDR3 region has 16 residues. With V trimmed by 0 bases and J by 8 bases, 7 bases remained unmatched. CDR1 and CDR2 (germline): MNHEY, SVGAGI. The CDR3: CASSYSTAGGVDEQFF. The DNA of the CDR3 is TGTGCCAGCAGTTACTCGACAGCGGGAGGGGTAGATGAGCAGTTCTTC.

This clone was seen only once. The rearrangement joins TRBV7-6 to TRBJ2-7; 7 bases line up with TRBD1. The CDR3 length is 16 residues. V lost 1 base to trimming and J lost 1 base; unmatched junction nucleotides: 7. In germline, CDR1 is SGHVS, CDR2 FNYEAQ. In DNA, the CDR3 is TGTGCCAGCAGCTTAGAGCCGGGACAGATTTCCTACGAGCAGTACTTC. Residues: CASSLEPGQISYEQYF.

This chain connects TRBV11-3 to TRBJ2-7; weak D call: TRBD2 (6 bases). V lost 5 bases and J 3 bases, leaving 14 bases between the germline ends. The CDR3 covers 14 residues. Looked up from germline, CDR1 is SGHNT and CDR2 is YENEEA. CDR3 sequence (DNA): TGTGCCAGCAGCCAGGAGTCCGGGGGCTACGAGCAGTACTTC. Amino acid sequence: CASSQESGGYEQYF. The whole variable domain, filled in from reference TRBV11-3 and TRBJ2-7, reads EAGVVQSPRYKIIEKKQPVAFWCNPISGHNTLYWYLQNLGQGPELLIRYENEEAVDDSQLPKDRFSAERLKGVDSTLKIQPAELGDSAVYLCASSQESGGYEQYFGPGTRLTVT.

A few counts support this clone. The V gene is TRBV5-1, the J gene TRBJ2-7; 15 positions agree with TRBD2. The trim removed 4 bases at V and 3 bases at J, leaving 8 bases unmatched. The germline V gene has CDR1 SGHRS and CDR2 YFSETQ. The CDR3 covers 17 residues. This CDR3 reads CASSPGLAGGQSYEQYF. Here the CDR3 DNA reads TGCGCCAGCAGCCCGGGACTAGCGGGGGGCCAGAGCTACGAGCAGTACTTC.

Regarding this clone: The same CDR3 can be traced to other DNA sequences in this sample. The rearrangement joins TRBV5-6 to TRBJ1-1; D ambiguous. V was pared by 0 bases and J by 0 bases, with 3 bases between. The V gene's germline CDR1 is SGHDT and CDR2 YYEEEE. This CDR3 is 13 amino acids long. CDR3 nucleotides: TGTGCCAGCAGCTTGGTAATGAACACTGAAGCTTTCTTT. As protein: CASSLVMNTEAFF.

The CDR3 loop is CATSTRTGGVNEQFF. The CDR3 DNA is TGTGCCACCAGCACCCGGACAGGGGGTGTAAATGAGCAGTTCTTC. This rearrangement joins TRBV15 to TRBJ2-1, with 10 bases matching TRBD1. In germline, CDR1 is LNHNV, CDR2 YYDKDF (reference sequence). The CDR3 covers 15 residues. With 4 bases clipped from V and 7 bases from J, the junction kept 7 bases outside the gene matches.

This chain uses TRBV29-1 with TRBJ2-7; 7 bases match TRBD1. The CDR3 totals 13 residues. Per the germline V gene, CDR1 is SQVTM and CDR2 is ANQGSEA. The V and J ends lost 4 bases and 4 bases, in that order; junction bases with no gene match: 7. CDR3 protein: CSVVQGRGYEQYF. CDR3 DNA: TGCAGCGTTGTACAGGGGCGCGGGTACGAGCAGTACTTC.

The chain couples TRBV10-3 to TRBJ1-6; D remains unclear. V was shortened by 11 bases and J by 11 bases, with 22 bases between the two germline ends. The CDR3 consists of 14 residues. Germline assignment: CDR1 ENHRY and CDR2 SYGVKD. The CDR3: CASSEEPSPTPLHF. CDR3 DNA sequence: TGTGCCTCTTCGGAGGAACCGTCTCCCACACCCCTCCACTTT.

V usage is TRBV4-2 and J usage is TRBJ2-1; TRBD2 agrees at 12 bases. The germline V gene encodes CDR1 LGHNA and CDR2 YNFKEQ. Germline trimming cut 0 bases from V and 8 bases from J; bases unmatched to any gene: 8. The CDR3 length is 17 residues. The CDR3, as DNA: TGTGCCAGCAGCCAAGATTGGAGGACTAGCGGGATGGATGAGCAGTTCTTC. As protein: CASSQDWRTSGMDEQFF.